The clone carrying this T cell receptor (beta chain) was counted a single time. The sample belongs to a study of technical replicates of blood from several donors. The CDR3 is made up of 14 amino acids. The ends were cut back, 3 bases at V and 1 base at J, with 9 bases in the middle. CDR1 and CDR2 from the germline V gene are SNHLY and FYNNEI. Sequencing was performed with immunoSEQ multiplex PCR; in TCRdb, only in-frame clones are kept and a portion is missing. Of about 84,000 clones listed, 95% to 98% were seen once; the top ten hold over 0.15%. Sequenced material: T cells isolated from PBMCs. This receptor was identified in a human donor in good health. This chain joins TRBV2 and TRBJ1-1, with TRBD1 as a possible D gene (6 bases). CDR3: CASSDRGSNTEAFF. The CDR3 DNA follows: TGTGCCAGCAGTGACAGGGGATCGAACACTGAAGCTTTCTTT.